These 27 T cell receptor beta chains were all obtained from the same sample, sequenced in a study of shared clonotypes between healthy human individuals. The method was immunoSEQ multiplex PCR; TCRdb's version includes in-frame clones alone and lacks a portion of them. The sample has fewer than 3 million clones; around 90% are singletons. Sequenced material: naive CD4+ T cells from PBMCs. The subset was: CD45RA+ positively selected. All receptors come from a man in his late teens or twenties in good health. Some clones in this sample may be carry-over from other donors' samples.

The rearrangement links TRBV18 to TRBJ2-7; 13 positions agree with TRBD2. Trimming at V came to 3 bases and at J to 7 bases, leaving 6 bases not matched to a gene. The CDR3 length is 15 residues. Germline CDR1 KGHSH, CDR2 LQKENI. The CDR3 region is CASSPQGLAGSEQYF. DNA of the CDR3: TGTGCCAGCTCACCCCAGGGACTAGCGGGAAGTGAGCAGTACTTC.

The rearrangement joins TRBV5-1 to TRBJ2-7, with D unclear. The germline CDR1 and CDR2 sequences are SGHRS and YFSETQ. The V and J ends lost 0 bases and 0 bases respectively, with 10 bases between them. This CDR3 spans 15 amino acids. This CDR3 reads CASSLDTASSYEQYF. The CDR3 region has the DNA TGCGCCAGCAGCTTGGATACAGCAAGCTCCTACGAGCAGTACTTC.

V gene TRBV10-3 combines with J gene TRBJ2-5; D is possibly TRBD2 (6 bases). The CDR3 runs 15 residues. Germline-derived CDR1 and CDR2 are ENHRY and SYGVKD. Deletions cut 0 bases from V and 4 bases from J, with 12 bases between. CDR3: CAISESLARAETQYF. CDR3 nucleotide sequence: TGTGCCATCAGTGAGTCACTAGCCAGGGCAGAGACCCAGTACTTC.

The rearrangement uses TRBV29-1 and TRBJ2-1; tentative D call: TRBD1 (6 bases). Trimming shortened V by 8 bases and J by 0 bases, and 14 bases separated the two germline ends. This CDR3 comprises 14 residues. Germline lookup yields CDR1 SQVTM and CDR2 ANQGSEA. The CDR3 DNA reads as TGCAGCTCGAGCAGGGGTAGCTCCTACAATGAGCAGTTCTTC. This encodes CSSSRGSSYNEQFF.

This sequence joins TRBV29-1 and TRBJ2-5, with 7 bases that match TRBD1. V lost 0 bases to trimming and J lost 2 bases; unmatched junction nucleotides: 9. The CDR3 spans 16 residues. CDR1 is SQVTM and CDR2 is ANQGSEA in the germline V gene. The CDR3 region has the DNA TGCAGCGTTGAAGATCTCCGGAGGACAGGTCAAGAGACCCAGTACTTC. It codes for CSVEDLRRTGQETQYF.

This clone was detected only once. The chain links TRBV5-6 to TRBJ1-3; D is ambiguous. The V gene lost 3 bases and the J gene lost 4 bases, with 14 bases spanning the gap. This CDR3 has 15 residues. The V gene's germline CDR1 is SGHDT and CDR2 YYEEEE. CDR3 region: CASSSRGTGGNTIYF. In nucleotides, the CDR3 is TGTGCCAGCAGCTCGCGGGGTACGGGCGGAAACACCATATATTTT.

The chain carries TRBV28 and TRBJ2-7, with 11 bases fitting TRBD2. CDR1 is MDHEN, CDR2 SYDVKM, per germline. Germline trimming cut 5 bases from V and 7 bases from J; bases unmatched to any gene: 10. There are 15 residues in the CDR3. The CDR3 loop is CASSIRTSGRDEQYF. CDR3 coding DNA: TGTGCCAGCAGTATCAGAACTAGCGGGAGAGATGAGCAGTACTTC.

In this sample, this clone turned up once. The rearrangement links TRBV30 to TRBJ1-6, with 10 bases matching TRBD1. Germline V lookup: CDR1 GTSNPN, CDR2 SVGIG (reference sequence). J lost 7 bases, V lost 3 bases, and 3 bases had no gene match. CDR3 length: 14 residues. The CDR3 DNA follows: TGTGCCTGGAGACAGGACAGGGGGAATTCACCCCTCCACTTT. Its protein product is CAWRQDRGNSPLHF.

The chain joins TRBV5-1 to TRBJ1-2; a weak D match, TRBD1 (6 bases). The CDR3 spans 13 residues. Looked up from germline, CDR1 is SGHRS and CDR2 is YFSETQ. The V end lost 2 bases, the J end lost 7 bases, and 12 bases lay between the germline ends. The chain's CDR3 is CASSLRQDRGYTF. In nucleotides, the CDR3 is TGCGCCAGCAGCTTAAGACAGGATCGTGGCTACACCTTC.

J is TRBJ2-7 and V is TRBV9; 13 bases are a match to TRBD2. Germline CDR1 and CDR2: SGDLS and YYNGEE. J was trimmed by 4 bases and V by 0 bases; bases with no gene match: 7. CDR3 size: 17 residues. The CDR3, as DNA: TGTGCCAGCAGCGTAGGACTAGCGGGAGGACTGTGGTACGAGCAGTACTTC. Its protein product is CASSVGLAGGLWYEQYF.

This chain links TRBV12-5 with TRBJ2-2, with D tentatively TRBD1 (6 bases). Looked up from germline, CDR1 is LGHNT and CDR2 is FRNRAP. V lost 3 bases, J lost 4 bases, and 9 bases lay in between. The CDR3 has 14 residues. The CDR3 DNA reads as TGTGCTAGTGGTTTAAGGGGGAGCACCGGGGAGCTGTTTTTT. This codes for CASGLRGSTGELFF. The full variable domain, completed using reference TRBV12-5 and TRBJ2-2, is DARVTQTPRHKVTEMGQEVTMRCQPILGHNTVFWYRQTMMQGLELLAYFRNRAPLDDSGMPKDRFSAEMPDATLATLKIQPSEPRDSAVYFCASGLRGSTGELFFGEGSRLTVL.

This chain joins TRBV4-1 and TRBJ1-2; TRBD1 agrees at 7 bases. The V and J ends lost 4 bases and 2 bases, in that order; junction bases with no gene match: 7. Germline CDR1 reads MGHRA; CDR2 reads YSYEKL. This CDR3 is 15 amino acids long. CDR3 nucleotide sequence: TGCGCCAGCAGCCTGGGACAGATACAAAACTATGGCTACACCTTC. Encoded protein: CASSLGQIQNYGYTF.

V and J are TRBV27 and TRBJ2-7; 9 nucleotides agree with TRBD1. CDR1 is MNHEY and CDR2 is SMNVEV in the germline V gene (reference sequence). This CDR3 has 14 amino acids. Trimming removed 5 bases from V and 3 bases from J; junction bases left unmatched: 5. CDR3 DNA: TGTGCCAGCAGTCCCACAGGGGGCGTCTACGAGCAGTACTTC. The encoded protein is CASSPTGGVYEQYF.

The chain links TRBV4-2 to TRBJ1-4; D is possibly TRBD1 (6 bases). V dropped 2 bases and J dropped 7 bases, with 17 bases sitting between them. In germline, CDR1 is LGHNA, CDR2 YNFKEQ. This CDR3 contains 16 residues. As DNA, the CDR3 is TGTGCCAGCAGCCAAATCCAGTGGGGGCGGAGTGAAAAACTGTTTTTT. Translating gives CASSQIQWGRSEKLFF.

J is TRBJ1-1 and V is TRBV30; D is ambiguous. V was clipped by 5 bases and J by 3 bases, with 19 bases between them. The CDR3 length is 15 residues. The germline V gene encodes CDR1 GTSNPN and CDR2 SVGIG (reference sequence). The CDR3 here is CAWGHRLKPDTEAFF. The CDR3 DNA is TGTGCCTGGGGCCATCGACTTAAACCGGACACTGAAGCTTTCTTT.

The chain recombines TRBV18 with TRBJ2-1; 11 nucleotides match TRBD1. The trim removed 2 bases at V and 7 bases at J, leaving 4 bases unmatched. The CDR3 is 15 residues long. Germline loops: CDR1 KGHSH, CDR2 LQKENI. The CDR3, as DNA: TGTGCCAGCTCACCATACCGGGACAGGGGGAATGAGCAGTTCTTC. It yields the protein CASSPYRDRGNEQFF.

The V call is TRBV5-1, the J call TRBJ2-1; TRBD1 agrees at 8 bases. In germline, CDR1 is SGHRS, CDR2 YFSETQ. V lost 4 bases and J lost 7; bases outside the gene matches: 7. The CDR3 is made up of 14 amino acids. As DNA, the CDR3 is TGCGCCAGCAGCCTCGGACAGGGACGGAATGAGCAGTTCTTC. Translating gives CASSLGQGRNEQFF.

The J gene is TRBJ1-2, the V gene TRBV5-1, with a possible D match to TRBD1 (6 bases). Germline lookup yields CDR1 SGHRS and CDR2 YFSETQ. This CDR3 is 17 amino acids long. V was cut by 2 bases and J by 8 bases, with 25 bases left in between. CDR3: CASSFAVGQPALGGYTF. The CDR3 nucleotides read TGCGCCAGCAGCTTTGCCGTAGGACAGCCCGCACTTGGGGGCTACACCTTC. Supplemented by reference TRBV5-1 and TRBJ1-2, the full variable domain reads KAGVTQTPRYLIKTRGQQVTLSCSPISGHRSVSWYQQTPGQGLQFLFEYFSETQRNKGNFPGRFSGRQFSNSRSEMNVSTLELGDSALYLCASSFAVGQPALGGYTFGSGTRLTVV.

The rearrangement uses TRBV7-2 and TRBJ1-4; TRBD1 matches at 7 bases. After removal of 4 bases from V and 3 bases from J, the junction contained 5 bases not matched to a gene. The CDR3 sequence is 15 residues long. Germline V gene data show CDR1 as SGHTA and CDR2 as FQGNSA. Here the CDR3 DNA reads TGTGCCAGCAGCTCAAACAGGGGTGCTAATGAAAAACTGTTTTTT. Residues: CASSSNRGANEKLFF.

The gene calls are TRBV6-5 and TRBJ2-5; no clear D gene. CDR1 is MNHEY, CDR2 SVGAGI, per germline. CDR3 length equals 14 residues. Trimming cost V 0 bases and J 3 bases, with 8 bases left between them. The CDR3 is CASSYSGQEETQYF. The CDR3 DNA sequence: TGTGCCAGCAGTTACTCGGGCCAGGAAGAGACCCAGTACTTC.

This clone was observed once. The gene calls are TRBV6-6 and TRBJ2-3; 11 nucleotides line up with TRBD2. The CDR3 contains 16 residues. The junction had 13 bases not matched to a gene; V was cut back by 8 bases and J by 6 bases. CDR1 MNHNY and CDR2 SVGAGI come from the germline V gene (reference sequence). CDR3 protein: CASLPKTLAGADTQYF. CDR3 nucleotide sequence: TGTGCCAGCCTCCCTAAAACACTAGCGGGAGCGGATACGCAGTATTTT.

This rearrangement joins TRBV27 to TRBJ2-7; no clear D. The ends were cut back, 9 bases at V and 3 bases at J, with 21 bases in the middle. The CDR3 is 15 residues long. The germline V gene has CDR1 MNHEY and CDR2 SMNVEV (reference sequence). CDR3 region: CASRARPQIIYEQYF. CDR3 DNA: TGTGCCAGTAGAGCCCGCCCCCAGATTATCTACGAGCAGTACTTC.

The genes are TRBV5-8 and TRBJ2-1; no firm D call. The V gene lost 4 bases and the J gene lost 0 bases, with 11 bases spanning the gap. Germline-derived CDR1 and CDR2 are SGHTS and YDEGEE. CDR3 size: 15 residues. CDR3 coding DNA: TGTGCCAGCAGCCCCGACGAGAGCTCCTACAATGAGCAGTTCTTC. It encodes CASSPDESSYNEQFF. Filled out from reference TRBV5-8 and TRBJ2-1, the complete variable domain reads EAGVTQSPTHLIKTRGQQATLRCSPISGHTSVYWYQQALGLGLQFLLWYDEGEERNRGNFPPRFSGRQFPNYSSELNVNALELEDSALYLCASSPDESSYNEQFFGPGTRLTVL.

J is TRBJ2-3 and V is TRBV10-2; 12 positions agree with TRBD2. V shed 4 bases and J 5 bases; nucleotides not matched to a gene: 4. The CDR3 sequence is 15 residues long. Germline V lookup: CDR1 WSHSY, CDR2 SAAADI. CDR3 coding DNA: TGCGCCAGCAGTGCACTAGCGGGAGGAGGAGATACGCAGTATTTT. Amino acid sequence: CASSALAGGGDTQYF.

CDR3 sequence (DNA): TGCGCCAGCAGCCTCCGGGACTTGAACACTGAAGCTTTCTTT. This codes for CASSLRDLNTEAFF. This rearrangement joins TRBV4-1 to TRBJ1-1, with D possibly TRBD1 on 5 matching bases. Trimming removed 4 bases at V and 0 bases at J, with 9 bases between. This CDR3 spans 14 amino acids. Germline loops: CDR1 MGHRA, CDR2 YSYEKL.

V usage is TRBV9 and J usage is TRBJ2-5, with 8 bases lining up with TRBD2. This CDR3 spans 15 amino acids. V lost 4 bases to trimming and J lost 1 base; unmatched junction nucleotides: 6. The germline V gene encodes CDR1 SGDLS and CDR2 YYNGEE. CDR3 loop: CASSPRTSFQETQYF. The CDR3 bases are TGTGCCAGCAGCCCCCGGACTAGCTTCCAAGAGACCCAGTACTTC.

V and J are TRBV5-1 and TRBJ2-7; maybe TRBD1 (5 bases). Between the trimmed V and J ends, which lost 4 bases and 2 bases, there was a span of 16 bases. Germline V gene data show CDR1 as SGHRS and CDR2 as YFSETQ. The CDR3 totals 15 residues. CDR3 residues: CASSILTQATYEQYF. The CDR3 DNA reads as TGCGCCAGCAGCATCCTGACACAGGCGACCTACGAGCAGTACTTC.